The TCR beta chain under discussion was sequenced for a study of T cells in Graves' hyperthyroidism and ophthalmopathy. The source material, RNA transcripts, was used to amplify TCR beta CDR3 regions. HTBI primers were the set used in a first-round RT-PCR of the TCR CDR3. TCRdb reanalysed the multiplex PCR reads using MiXCR and keeps one entry per CDR3 protein. The table includes some 500,000 distinct CDR3 sequences, roughly 14% detected once. Germline CDR1 SEHNR, CDR2 FQNEAQ (reference sequence). V lost 5 bases and J 2 bases, leaving 20 bases between the germline ends. The CDR3 is 17 residues long. The sample comprised blood. J is TRBJ2-3 and V is TRBV7-9; perhaps TRBD2 as D (5 bases). The receptor comes from a woman between 18 and 29 years old with Graves' hyperthyroidism. The CDR3 nucleotides read TGTGCCAGCAGCGAAAGCCTGTGGAGCGGAAACACAGATACGCAGTATTTT. As protein: CASSESLWSGNTDTQYF.